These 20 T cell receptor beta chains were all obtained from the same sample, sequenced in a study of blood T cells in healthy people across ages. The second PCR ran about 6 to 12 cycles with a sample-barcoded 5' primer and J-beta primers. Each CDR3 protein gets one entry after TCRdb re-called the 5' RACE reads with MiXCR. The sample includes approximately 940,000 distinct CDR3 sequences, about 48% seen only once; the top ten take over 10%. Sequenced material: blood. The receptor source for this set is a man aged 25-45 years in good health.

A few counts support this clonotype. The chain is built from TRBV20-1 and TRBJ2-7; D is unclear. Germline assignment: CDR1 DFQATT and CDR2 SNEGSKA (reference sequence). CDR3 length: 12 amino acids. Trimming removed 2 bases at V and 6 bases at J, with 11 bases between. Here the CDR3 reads CSARRGFGEQYF. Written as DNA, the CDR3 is TGCAGTGCTAGACGAGGTTTTGGCGAGCAGTACTTC.

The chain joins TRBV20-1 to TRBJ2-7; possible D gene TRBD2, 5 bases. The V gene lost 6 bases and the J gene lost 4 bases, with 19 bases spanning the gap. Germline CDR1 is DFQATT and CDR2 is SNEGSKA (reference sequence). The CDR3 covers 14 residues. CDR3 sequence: CSAPRASTSYEQYF. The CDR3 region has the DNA TGCAGTGCCCCGCGGGCTAGTACCTCGTACGAGCAGTACTTC.

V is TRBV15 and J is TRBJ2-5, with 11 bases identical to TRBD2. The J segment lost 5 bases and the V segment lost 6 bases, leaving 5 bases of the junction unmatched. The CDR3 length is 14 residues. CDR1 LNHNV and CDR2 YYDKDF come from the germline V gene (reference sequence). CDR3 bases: TGTGCCACCAGGCCTAGCGGGGGGTCGGAGACCCAGTACTTC. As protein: CATRPSGGSETQYF.

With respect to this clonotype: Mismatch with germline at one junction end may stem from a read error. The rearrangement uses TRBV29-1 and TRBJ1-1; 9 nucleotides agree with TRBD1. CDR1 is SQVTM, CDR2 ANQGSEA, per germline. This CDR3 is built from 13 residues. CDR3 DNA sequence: TGCAGCGGTGAAAGGGACAGGGTCACTGAAGCTTTCTTT. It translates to CSGERDRVTEAFF.

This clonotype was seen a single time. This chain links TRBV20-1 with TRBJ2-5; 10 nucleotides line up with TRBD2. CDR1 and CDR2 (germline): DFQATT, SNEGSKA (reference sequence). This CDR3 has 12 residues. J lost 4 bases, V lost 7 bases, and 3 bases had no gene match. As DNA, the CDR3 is TGCAGTGGAAAGCGGGGGGGAGAGACCCAGTACTTC. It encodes CSGKRGGETQYF.

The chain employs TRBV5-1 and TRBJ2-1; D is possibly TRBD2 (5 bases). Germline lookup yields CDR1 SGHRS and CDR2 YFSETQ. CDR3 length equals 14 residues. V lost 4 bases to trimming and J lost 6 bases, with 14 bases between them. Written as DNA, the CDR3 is TGCGCCAGCAGCGCGGAGGCTAGTGGCAATGAGCAGTTCTTC. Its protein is CASSAEASGNEQFF.

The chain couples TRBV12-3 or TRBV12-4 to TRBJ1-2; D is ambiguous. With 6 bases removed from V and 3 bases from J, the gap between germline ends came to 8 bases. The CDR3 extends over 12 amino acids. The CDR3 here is CASRLGDYGYTF. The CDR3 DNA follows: TGTGCCAGCAGGCTCGGGGACTATGGCTACACCTTC.

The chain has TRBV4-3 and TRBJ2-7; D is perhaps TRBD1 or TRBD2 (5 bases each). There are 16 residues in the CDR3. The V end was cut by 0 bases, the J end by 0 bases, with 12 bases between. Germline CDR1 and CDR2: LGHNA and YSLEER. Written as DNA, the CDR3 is TGCGCCAGCAGCCAAGATGCAGCAGGGAGCTCCTACGAGCAGTACTTC. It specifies CASSQDAAGSSYEQYF.

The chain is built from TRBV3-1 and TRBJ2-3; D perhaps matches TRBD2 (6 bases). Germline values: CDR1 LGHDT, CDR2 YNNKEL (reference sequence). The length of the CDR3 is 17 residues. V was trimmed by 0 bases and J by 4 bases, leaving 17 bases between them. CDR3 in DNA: TGTGCCAGCAGCCAAGATTGGACGGGCCGGGAGTCAGATACGCAGTATTTT. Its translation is CASSQDWTGRESDTQYF.

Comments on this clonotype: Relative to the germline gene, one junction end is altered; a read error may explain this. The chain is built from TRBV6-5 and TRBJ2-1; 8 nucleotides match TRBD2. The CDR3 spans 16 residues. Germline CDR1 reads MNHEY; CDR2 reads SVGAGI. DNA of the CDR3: TGTGCCAGCAGTTCCGTAGCGGGGAGGTCGGGAAATGAGCGGTTCTTC. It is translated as CASSSVAGRSGNERFF.

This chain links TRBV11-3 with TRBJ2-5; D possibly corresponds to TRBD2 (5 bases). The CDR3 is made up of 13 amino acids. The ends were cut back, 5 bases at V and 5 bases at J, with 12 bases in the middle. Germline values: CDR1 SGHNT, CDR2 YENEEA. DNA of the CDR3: TGTGCCAGCAGCACGGACGGGATGGAGACCCAGTACTTC. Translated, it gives CASSTDGMETQYF.

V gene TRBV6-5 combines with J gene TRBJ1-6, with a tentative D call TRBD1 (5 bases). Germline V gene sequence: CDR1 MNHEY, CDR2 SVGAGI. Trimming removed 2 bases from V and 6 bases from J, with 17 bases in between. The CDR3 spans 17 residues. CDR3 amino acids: CASSYPQAGTSNSPLHF. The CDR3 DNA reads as TGTGCCAGCAGTTACCCTCAGGCCGGGACGTCTAATTCACCCCTCCACTTT.

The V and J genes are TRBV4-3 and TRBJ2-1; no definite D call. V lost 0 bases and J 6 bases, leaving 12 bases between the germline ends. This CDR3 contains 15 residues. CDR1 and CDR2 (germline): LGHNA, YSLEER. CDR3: CASSQDRAAGNEQFF. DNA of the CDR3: TGCGCCAGCAGCCAAGATAGGGCAGCCGGCAATGAGCAGTTCTTC.

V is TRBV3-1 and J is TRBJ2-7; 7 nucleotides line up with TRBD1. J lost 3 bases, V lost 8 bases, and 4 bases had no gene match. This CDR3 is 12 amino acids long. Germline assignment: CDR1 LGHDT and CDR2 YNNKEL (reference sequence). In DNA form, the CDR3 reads TGTGCCAGCGGGACAGTAGACTACGAGCAGTACTTC. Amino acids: CASGTVDYEQYF.

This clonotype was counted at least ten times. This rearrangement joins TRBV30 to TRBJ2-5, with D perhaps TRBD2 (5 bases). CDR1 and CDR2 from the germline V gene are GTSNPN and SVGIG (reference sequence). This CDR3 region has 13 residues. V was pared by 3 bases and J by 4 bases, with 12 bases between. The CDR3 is CAWRGLGGETQYF. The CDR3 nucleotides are TGTGCCTGGAGAGGCCTAGGAGGAGAGACCCAGTACTTC.

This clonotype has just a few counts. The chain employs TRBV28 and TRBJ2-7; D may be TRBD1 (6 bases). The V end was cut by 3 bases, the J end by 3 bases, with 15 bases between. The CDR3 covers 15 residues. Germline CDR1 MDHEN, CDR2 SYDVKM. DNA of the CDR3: TGTGCCAGCAGTTTGGACAGCTTCACGGGCTACGAGCAGTACTTC. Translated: CASSLDSFTGYEQYF. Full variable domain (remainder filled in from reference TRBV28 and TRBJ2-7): DVKVTQSSRYLVKRTGEKVFLECVQDMDHENMFWYRQDPGLGLRLIYFSYDVKMKEKGDIPEGYSVSREKKERFSLILESASTNQTSMYLCASSLDSFTGYEQYFGPGTRLTVT.

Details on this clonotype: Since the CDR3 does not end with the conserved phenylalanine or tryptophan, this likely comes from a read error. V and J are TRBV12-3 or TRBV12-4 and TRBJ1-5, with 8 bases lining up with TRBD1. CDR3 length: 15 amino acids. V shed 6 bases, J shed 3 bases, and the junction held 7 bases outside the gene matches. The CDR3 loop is CASRKQGVLNQPQHL. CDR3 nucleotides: TGTGCCAGCAGAAAACAGGGGGTGCTCAATCAGCCCCAGCATCTT.

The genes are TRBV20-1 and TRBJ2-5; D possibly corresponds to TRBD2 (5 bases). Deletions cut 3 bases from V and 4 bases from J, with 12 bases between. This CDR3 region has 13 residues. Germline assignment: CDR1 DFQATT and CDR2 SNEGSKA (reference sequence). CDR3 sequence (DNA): TGCAGTGCTAGGCTCGTCCTAGCAGAGACCCAGTACTTC. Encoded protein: CSARLVLAETQYF.

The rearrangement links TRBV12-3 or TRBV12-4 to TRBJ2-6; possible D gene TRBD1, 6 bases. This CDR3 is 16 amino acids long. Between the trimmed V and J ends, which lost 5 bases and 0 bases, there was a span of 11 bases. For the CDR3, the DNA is TGTGCCAGCAGTGCCGGACAGCCCTCTGGGGCCAACGTCCTGACTTTC. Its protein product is CASSAGQPSGANVLTF.

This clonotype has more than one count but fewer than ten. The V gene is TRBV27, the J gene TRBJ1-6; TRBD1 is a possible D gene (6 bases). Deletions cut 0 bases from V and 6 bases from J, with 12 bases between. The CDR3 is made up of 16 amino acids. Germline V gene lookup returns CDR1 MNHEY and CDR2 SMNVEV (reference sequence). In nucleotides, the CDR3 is TGTGCCAGCAGTTTATCGGGGGCGGGATTTAATTCACCCCTCCACTTT. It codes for CASSLSGAGFNSPLHF.